A few counts support the clone carrying this T cell receptor (beta chain). CDR3 length: 17 residues. J was trimmed by 9 bases and V by 4 bases; bases with no gene match: 10. Germline loops: CDR1 SGHRS, CDR2 YFSETQ. TCRdb recomputed calls from the 5' RACE reads with MiXCR, one row per CDR3 protein. The sample holds around 410,000 distinct CDR3 sequences, roughly a quarter seen once. These data belong to a study of T-cell memory formation after mild COVID-19. On the study more broadly: Among the donors, TCR clusters were largely specific to each donor.

This chain links TRBV5-1 with TRBJ2-1; 16 bases map to TRBD2. The material sequenced was PBMCs or a T cell subset sorted from them (not recorded which). This clonotype was obtained from an adult woman who had mild COVID-19 (a few samples of this study predate the infection). Cell type and time point are not known. The CDR3 loop reads CASSLGTSGGAYGEQFF. The CDR3 DNA reads as TGCGCCAGCAGCCTCGGGACTAGCGGGGGGGCCTATGGTGAGCAGTTCTTC.